This T cell receptor beta chain was identified in a study of CD8 T cells in ankylosing spondylitis. TCRdb passed the 5' RACE reads through MiXCR, listing each CDR3 protein once. The table has some 140,000 distinct CDR3 sequences, more than 5.5% seen once. This clonotype was counted ten times or more. Trimming cost V 7 bases and J 5 bases, with 11 bases left between them. Germline loops: CDR1 LNHDA, CDR2 SQIVND (reference sequence). The CDR3 contains 13 residues. Sequencing was performed on blood, either unsorted or a sorted T cell fraction (not recorded which). The chain has TRBV19 and TRBJ1-4; D remains unclear. The sequence came from a female donor with ankylosing spondylitis or in good health (not recorded which). CDR3 loop: CASTADTNEKLFF. CDR3 bases: TGTGCCAGTACAGCCGACACCAATGAAAAACTGTTTTTT.